The 27 T cell receptor beta chains in this list originate from one sample, sequenced in a study of blood T cell repertoires in COVID-19. The repertoire was sequenced with immunoSEQ multiplex PCR; TCRdb's copy has only in-frame clones and lacks some. The data contain roughly 300,000 clones, approximately 83% of them seen just once; the ten biggest clones take up roughly 15%. The sequencing sample was made of peripheral blood. These receptors were obtained from a human donor in a cohort sampled during active COVID-19.

The chain is built from TRBV19 and TRBJ2-1, with 7 positions matching TRBD2. The V gene's germline CDR1 is LNHDA and CDR2 SQIVND (reference sequence). This CDR3 region has 14 residues. V was pared by 8 bases and J by 3 bases, with 7 bases of the junction left unmatched. This CDR3 reads CASSRTSDYNEQFF. The CDR3 nucleotides are TGTGCCAGTTCCCGGACTAGTGACTACAATGAGCAGTTCTTC.

V gene TRBV24-1 combines with J gene TRBJ2-1; 8 bases fit TRBD1. This CDR3 is built from 15 residues. Germline CDR1 and CDR2: KGHDR and SFDVKD. V was pared by 3 bases and J by 8 bases, with 8 bases of the junction left unmatched. DNA for the CDR3: TGTGCCACCAGTGATAGGACAGGGCCTACGGATGAGCAGTTCTTC. It specifies CATSDRTGPTDEQFF.

This chain links TRBV5-1 with TRBJ2-1; TRBD2 matches 7 bases. The CDR3 has 14 amino acids. The J segment lost 8 bases and the V segment lost 2 bases, leaving 7 bases of the junction unmatched. Germline V gene sequence: CDR1 SGHRS, CDR2 YFSETQ. DNA of the CDR3: TGCGCCAGCAGCTTCGGGGGGAGTGTCGATGAGCAGTTCTTC. It encodes CASSFGGSVDEQFF.

The chain recombines TRBV30 with TRBJ1-1, with no clear D. The CDR3 is 16 amino acids. Germline-derived CDR1 and CDR2 are GTSNPN and SVGIG (reference sequence). V was clipped by 1 base and J by 1 base, with 16 bases between them. DNA of the CDR3: TGTGCCTGGAGTGGGCTAGGGAGATTGGAGAACACTGAAGCTTTCTTT. Amino acid sequence: CAWSGLGRLENTEAFF.

V and J are TRBV28 and TRBJ2-1; 8 positions agree with TRBD2. V was pared by 5 bases and J by 7 bases, with 13 bases of the junction left unmatched. Per the germline V gene, CDR1 is MDHEN and CDR2 is SYDVKM. CDR3 size: 16 residues. CDR3 residues: CASSRSYSGTRNEQFF. The CDR3 nucleotides are TGTGCCAGCAGTCGCAGTTACTCCGGGACTAGGAATGAGCAGTTCTTC.

This clone was observed a few times. V usage is TRBV19 and J usage is TRBJ2-3; perhaps TRBD2 as D (5 bases). The CDR3 is made up of 17 amino acids. Looked up from germline, CDR1 is LNHDA and CDR2 is SQIVND (reference sequence). V lost 1 base to trimming and J lost 4 bases, with 18 bases between them. The CDR3 DNA reads TGTGCCAGTAGTATAGGGACTGGGCGGTCCTACGCAGATACGCAGTATTTT. Residues: CASSIGTGRSYADTQYF.

The gene calls are TRBV5-1 and TRBJ1-1; 7 nucleotides line up with TRBD1. CDR3 size: 15 residues. Trimming cost V 5 bases and J 8 bases; bases outside gene matches: 15. Per the germline V gene, CDR1 is SGHRS and CDR2 is YFSETQ. The CDR3 reads CASRPGGTAPQEAFF. CDR3 DNA: TGCGCCAGCAGGCCGGGGGGGACAGCCCCACAAGAAGCTTTCTTT.

This clone was counted a few times. V is TRBV7-9 and J is TRBJ2-5; perhaps TRBD2 as D (6 bases). This CDR3 comprises 18 residues. V dropped 5 bases and J dropped 4 bases, with 26 bases sitting between them. Germline CDR1 SEHNR, CDR2 FQNEAQ (reference sequence). CDR3 amino acids: CASSPAGVVAGPRETQYF. For the CDR3, the DNA is TGTGCCAGCAGCCCGGCGGGTGTAGTGGCGGGGCCTCGAGAGACCCAGTACTTC.

This clone was seen a few times. The chain is built from TRBV4-3 and TRBJ2-2; D remains unclear. The CDR3 has 19 residues. V was shortened by 0 bases and J by 4 bases, with 21 bases between the two germline ends. The germline CDR1 and CDR2 sequences are LGHNA and YSLEER. CDR3: CASSQDSPLGSTGTGELFF. The CDR3 DNA sequence: TGCGCCAGCAGCCAAGATTCCCCCCTAGGCTCTACGGGCACCGGGGAGCTGTTTTTT.

The chain employs TRBV28 and TRBJ2-1, with TRBD1 identical over 11 bases. J lost 9 bases, V lost 3 bases, and 7 bases had no gene match. The CDR3 has 15 residues. The germline gives CDR1 MDHEN, CDR2 SYDVKM. For the CDR3, the DNA is TGTGCCAGCAGTTTGGCGGGACAGGGGGAGGGTGAGCAGTTCTTC. It translates to CASSLAGQGEGEQFF.

This chain joins TRBV19 and TRBJ2-5; TRBD2 matches 13 bases. Germline V CDR1 and CDR2: LNHDA, SQIVND (reference sequence). The V gene end was trimmed by 4 bases and the J gene end by 4 bases; junction bases not matched to a gene: 6. This CDR3 has 16 amino acids. The CDR3 region has the DNA TGTGCCAGTAGTAAGGGACTAGCGGGACTAGGAGAGACCCAGTACTTC. As protein: CASSKGLAGLGETQYF. Full variable domain (missing parts from reference TRBV19 and TRBJ2-5): DGGITQSPKYLFRKEGQNVTLSCEQNLNHDAMYWYRQDPGQGLRLIYYSQIVNDFQKGDIAEGYSVSREKKESFPLTVTSAQKNPTAFYLCASSKGLAGLGETQYFGPGTRLLVL.

The genes are TRBV19 and TRBJ2-7; D possibly corresponds to TRBD1 (6 bases). Germline V gives CDR1 LNHDA, CDR2 SQIVND (reference sequence). The V and J ends lost 4 bases and 6 bases respectively, with 22 bases between them. The CDR3 is made up of 16 amino acids. The DNA for the CDR3 is TGTGCCAGTAGTAGGGGGCCAGGGGAGCTTTCAGCCGAGCAGTACTTC. It specifies CASSRGPGELSAEQYF.

This clone was counted a single time. The CDR3 bases are TGTGCCAGCGTACCCGGGACAGAGATCTACGAGCAGTACTTC. Translating gives CASVPGTEIYEQYF. This rearrangement joins TRBV2 to TRBJ2-7; 7 bases are shared with TRBD1. V shed 8 bases, J shed 3 bases, and the junction held 10 bases outside the gene matches. CDR3 length: 14 amino acids. CDR1 is SNHLY, CDR2 FYNNEI, per germline. Looking up the rest from reference TRBV2 and TRBJ2-7 gives the full variable domain: EPEVTQTPSHQVTQMGQEVILRCVPISNHLYFYWYRQILGQKVEFLVSFYNNEISEKSEIFDDQFSVERPDGSNFTLKIRSTKLEDSAMYFCASVPGTEIYEQYFGPGTRLTVT.

This chain links TRBV19 with TRBJ2-2; D is unclear. Trimming took off 3 bases at V and 4 bases at J, with 9 bases between the two ends. Per germline, CDR1 LNHDA and CDR2 SQIVND (reference sequence). This CDR3 is built from 14 residues. The CDR3 DNA reads TGTGCCAGTAGTATTAGAGCCGGCACCGGGGAGCTGTTTTTT. This gives the protein CASSIRAGTGELFF.

The chain is built from TRBV6-5 and TRBJ2-3; D perhaps matches TRBD2 (6 bases). Germline-derived CDR1 and CDR2 are MNHEY and SVGAGI. The CDR3 sequence is 14 residues long. With 6 bases removed from V and 2 bases from J, the gap between germline ends came to 12 bases. The chain's CDR3 is CASRYGGITDTQYF. Written as DNA, the CDR3 is TGTGCCAGCAGGTATGGCGGGATCACAGATACGCAGTATTTT.

V usage is TRBV28 and J usage is TRBJ1-2, with D unclear. Trimming left V 5 bases short and J 8 bases short, with 6 bases between. There are 10 residues in the CDR3. CDR1 and CDR2 from the germline V gene are MDHEN and SYDVKM. CDR3 loop: CASSERGYTF. The CDR3 DNA reads TGTGCCAGCAGTGAGAGGGGCTACACCTTC.

V gene TRBV15 combines with J gene TRBJ2-4; D remains unclear. CDR3 length: 14 residues. Germline V gene data show CDR1 as LNHNV and CDR2 as YYDKDF (reference sequence). Trimming shortened V by 3 bases and J by 9 bases, and 15 bases separated the two germline ends. Written as DNA, the CDR3 is TGTGCCACCAGCAGCGTAGAGCCTAGATCCATTCAGTACTTC. It translates to CATSSVEPRSIQYF.

The chain combines TRBV5-1 with TRBJ2-5; perhaps TRBD2 as D (6 bases). This CDR3 contains 14 residues. CDR1 is SGHRS, CDR2 YFSETQ, per germline. V was trimmed by 6 bases and J by 3 bases, leaving 15 bases between them. The CDR3 DNA reads TGCGCCAGCAAGAGTGGAGGCGGGGAAGAGACCCAGTACTTC. It yields the protein CASKSGGGEETQYF.

The V and J genes are TRBV28 and TRBJ2-7; 10 nucleotides match TRBD2. Germline V gene data show CDR1 as MDHEN and CDR2 as SYDVKM. The V and J ends lost 8 bases and 2 bases, in that order; junction bases with no gene match: 6. CDR3 length: 14 amino acids. The CDR3 nucleotides are TGTGCCAGCTTACTAGCGGGGCGGACCTACGAGCAGTACTTC. It specifies CASLLAGRTYEQYF.

The chain is built from TRBV18 and TRBJ2-7; TRBD1 agrees at 7 bases. Germline CDR1 and CDR2: KGHSH and LQKENI. The CDR3 has 14 amino acids. J lost 4 bases, V lost 7 bases, and 10 bases had no gene match. The CDR3 DNA follows: TGTGCCAGCTTGTTCCGACAGGGTGGTTACGAGCAGTACTTC. This encodes CASLFRQGGYEQYF. Together with reference TRBV18 and TRBJ2-7, the CDR3 gives the full variable domain: NAGVMQNPRHLVRRRGQEARLRCSPMKGHSHVYWYRQLPEEGLKFMVYLQKENIIDESGMPKERFSAEFPKEGPSILRIQQVVRGDSAAYFCASLFRQGGYEQYFGPGTRLTVT.

The chain has TRBV9 and TRBJ2-1; TRBD1 might be the D (6 bases). The V gene lost 0 bases and the J gene lost 3 bases, with 16 bases spanning the gap. This CDR3 comprises 17 residues. Germline loops: CDR1 SGDLS, CDR2 YYNGEE. CDR3 residues: CASSVAGQRRLYNEQFF. The CDR3 DNA reads as TGTGCCAGCAGCGTAGCTGGACAGCGCCGGCTCTACAATGAGCAGTTCTTC.

The V and J genes are TRBV3-1 (or the pseudogene TRBV3-2) and TRBJ2-2, with 7 bases fitting TRBD2. The CDR3 spans 14 residues. Trimming at V came to 3 bases and at J to 7 bases, leaving 5 bases not matched to a gene. Germline V gene sequence: CDR1 LGHDT, CDR2 YNNKEL (reference sequence). The CDR3 DNA sequence: TGTGCCAGCAGCCAGTCGGGGGGTAACGGGGAGCTGTTTTTT. This encodes CASSQSGGNGELFF.

V and J are TRBV5-6 and TRBJ2-7, with D perhaps TRBD2 (7 bases). The CDR3 contains 15 residues. V gave up 0 bases and J gave up 0 bases, with 10 bases separating them. Germline CDR1 and CDR2: SGHDT and YYEEEE. The CDR3 coding sequence is TGTGCCAGCAGCTTGGTCGGGGGGCTCTCCTACGAGCAGTACTTC. Amino acids: CASSLVGGLSYEQYF.

The chain carries TRBV23-1 and TRBJ2-1; D gene uncertain. TRBV23-1 is filed as an ORF, its function uncertain. Trimming cost V 3 bases and J 5 bases, with 17 bases left between them. CDR3 length: 16 amino acids. CDR3 loop: CASSHEPPGSDNEQFF. CDR3 nucleotide sequence: TGCGCCAGCAGTCATGAGCCACCGGGTTCTGACAATGAGCAGTTCTTC.

V usage is TRBV5-1 and J usage is TRBJ2-7; 9 nucleotides align to TRBD1. This CDR3 is built from 15 residues. Germline V lookup: CDR1 SGHRS, CDR2 YFSETQ. V trimming: 4 bases; J trimming: 2 bases; junction bases outside the gene matches: 7. The CDR3 nucleotides are TGCGCCAGCAGCCAAACCGGGACAGGGACCTACGAGCAGTACTTC. This codes for CASSQTGTGTYEQYF.

The chain employs TRBV18 and TRBJ2-3; 7 bases match TRBD1. Per germline, CDR1 KGHSH and CDR2 LQKENI. Losses at the gene ends were 6 bases for V and 3 bases for J; bases not matched to a gene: 6. The CDR3 is 14 residues long. In DNA form, the CDR3 reads TGTGCCAGCTCTGAGGGGGCGCGAACAGATACGCAGTATTTT. Its translation: CASSEGARTDTQYF.

The chain carries TRBV18 and TRBJ2-1; possible D gene TRBD2, 6 bases. With 6 bases removed from V and 3 bases from J, the gap between germline ends came to 12 bases. The CDR3 runs to 14 residues. The germline V gene encodes CDR1 KGHSH and CDR2 LQKENI. The CDR3 DNA reads TGTGCCAGCTCGGGGGGAGGAGTCTACAATGAGCAGTTCTTC. This translates into CASSGGGVYNEQFF.